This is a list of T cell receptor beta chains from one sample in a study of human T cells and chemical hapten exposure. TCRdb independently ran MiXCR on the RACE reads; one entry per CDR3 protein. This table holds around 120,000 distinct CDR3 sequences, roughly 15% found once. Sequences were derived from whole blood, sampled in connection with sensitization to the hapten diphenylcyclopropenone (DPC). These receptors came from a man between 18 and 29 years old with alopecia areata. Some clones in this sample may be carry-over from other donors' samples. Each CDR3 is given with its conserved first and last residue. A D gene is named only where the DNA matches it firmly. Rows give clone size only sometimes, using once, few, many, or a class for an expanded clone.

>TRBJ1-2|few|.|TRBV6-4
CASSVHLVINYGYTF
TGTGCCAGCAGTGTTCACCTTGTTATCAACTATGGCTACACCTTC
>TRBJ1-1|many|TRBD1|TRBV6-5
CASSYGAGGLRTEAFF
TGTGCCAGCAGTTACGGGGCAGGGGGTTTGCGAACTGAAGCTTTCTTT
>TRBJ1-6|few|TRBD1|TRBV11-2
CASSFRQGIYNSPLHF
TGTGCCAGCAGCTTTCGACAGGGCATATATAATTCACCCCTCCACTTT
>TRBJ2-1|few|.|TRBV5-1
CASSYTGDSYNEQFF
TGCGCCAGCAGCTACACAGGCGACTCCTACAATGAGCAGTTCTTC
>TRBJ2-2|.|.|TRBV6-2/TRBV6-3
CASSYPLDRPNTGELFF
TGTGCCAGCAGTTACCCCCTGGACAGACCGAACACCGGGGAGCTGTTTTTT
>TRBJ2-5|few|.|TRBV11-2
CASSLDRRETQYF
TGTGCCAGCAGCTTAGATCGCAGAGAGACCCAGTACTTC
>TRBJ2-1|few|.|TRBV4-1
CASSLLGADEQFF
TGCGCCAGCAGCCTCCTAGGGGCGGATGAGCAGTTCTTC
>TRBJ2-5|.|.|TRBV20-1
CSARTSETQYF
TGCAGTGCTAGGACTTCGGAGACCCAGTACTTC
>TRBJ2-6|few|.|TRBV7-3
CASSLGLANVLTF
TGTGCCAGCAGCTTAGGACTCGCCAACGTCCTGACTTTC
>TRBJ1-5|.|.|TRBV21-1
CASSKALYRVNQPQHF
TGTGCCAGCAGCAAAGCGCTTTACAGGGTCAATCAGCCCCAGCATTTT
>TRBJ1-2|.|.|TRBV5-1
CASRSSRDASYGYTF
TGCGCCAGCAGAAGCTCTCGGGACGCCTCCTATGGCTACACCTTC
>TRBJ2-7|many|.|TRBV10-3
CAISESWGPDEQYF
TGTGCCATCAGTGAGTCTTGGGGGCCGGACGAGCAGTACTTC
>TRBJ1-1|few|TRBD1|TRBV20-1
CSARTGARAFF
TGCAGTGCCAGGACAGGGGCGAGAGCTTTCTTT
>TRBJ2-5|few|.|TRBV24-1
CATSDKGQGIYQETQYF
TGTGCCACCAGTGATAAAGGTCAGGGGATTTACCAAGAGACCCAGTACTTC
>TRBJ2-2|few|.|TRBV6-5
CASSYRGLNTGELFF
TGTGCCAGCAGTTATAGAGGGCTGAACACCGGGGAGCTGTTTTTT
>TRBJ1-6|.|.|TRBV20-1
CSAGRTSGNSPLHF
TGCAGTGCTGGCAGGACTTCGGGGAATTCACCCCTCCACTTT
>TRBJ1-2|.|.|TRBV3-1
CASSGYSGYTF
TGTGCCAGCAGCGGGTATTCTGGCTACACCTTC
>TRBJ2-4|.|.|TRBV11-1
CASSFDNRAQYF
TGTGCCAGCAGCTTTGATAACAGGGCGCAGTACTTC
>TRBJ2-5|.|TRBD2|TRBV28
CASSSLRAGGRFQETQYF
TGTGCCAGCAGTTCCTTAAGAGCGGGGGGCCGTTTCCAAGAGACCCAGTACTTC
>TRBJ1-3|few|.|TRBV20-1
CSARGDGGGRAEAGNTIYF
TGCAGTGCTAGAGGCGATGGGGGCGGCAGGGCTGAAGCTGGAAACACCATATATTTT
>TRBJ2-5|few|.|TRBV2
CASRTTGSETQYF
TGTGCCAGCAGAACCACAGGGTCGGAGACCCAGTACTTC
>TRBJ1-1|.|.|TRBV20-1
CCINRENTEAFF
TGCTGCATAAACAGGGAGAATACTGAAGCTTTCTTT
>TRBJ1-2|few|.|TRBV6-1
CASSERGAGYGYTF
TGTGCCAGCAGTGAAAGGGGGGCTGGTTATGGCTACACCTTC
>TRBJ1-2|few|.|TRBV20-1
CSARDQTAEGYGYTF
TGCAGTGCTAGAGATCAGACAGCAGAAGGCTATGGCTACACCTTC
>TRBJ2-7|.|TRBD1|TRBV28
CASSTRGQPSYEQYF
TGTGCCAGCAGTACCAGGGGACAGCCCTCCTACGAGCAGTACTTC
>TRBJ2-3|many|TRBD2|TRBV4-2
CASSQNYRLAGGLGTQYF
TGTGCCAGCAGCCAAAACTACAGACTAGCGGGGGGGCTTGGTACGCAGTATTTT
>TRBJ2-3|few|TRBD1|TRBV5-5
CASSSGTGVDTQYF
TGTGCCAGCAGCAGCGGGACAGGGGTAGATACGCAGTATTTT
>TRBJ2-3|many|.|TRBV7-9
CASSYGLLVTDTQYF
TGTGCCAGCAGCTACGGTCTACTGGTCACAGATACGCAGTATTTT
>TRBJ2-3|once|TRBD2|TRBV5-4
CASSRSGGTDTQYF
TGTGCCAGCAGCAGGAGCGGGGGAACAGATACGCAGTATTTT
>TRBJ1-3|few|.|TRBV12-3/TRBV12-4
CASTPNSGNTIYF
TGTGCCAGCACGCCGAACTCTGGAAACACCATATATTTT
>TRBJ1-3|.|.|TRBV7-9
CASSLSRGKRVSSGNTIYF
TGTGCCAGCAGCTTATCCCGCGGAAAAAGAGTCAGCTCTGGAAACACCATATATTTT
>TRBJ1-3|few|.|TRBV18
CASSPQRDTIVSGNTIYF
TGTGCCAGCTCACCACAGCGGGACACGATTGTTTCTGGAAACACCATATATTTT